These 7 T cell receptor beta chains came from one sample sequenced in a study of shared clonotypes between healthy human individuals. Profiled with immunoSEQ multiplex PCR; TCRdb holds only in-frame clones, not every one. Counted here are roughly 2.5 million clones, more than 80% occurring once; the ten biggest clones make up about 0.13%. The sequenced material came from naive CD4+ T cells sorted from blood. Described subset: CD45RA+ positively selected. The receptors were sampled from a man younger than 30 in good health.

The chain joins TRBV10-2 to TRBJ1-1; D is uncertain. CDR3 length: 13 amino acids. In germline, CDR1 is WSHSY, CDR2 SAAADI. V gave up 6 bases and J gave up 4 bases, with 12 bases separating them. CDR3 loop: CASSQQVGTEAFF. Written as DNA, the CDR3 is TGCGCCAGCAGCCAGCAGGTCGGCACTGAAGCTTTCTTT.

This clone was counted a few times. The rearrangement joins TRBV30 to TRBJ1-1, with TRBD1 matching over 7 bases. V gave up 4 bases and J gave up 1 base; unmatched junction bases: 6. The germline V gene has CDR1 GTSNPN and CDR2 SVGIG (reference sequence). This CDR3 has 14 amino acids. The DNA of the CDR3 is TGTGCCTGGATCGCCGGGACAGCGAACACTGAAGCTTTCTTT. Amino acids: CAWIAGTANTEAFF.

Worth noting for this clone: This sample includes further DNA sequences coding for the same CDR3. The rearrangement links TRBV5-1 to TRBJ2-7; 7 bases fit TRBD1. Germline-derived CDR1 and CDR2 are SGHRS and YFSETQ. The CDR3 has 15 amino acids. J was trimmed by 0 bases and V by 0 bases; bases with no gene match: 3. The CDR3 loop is CASSLGGTVSYEQYF. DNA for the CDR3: TGCGCCAGCAGCTTGGGGGGGACAGTCTCCTACGAGCAGTACTTC.

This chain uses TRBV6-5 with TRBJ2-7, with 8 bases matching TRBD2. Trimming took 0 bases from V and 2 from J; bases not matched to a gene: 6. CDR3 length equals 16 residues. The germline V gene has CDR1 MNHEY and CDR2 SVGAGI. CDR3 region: CASSYSELAVTYEQYF. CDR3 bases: TGTGCCAGCAGTTACTCAGAACTAGCGGTTACCTACGAGCAGTACTTC.

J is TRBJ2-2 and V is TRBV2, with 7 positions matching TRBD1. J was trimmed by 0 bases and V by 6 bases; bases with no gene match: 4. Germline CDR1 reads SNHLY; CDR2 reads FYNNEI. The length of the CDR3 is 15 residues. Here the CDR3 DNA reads TGTGCCAGCAGCTCCGGGACAGCGAACACCGGGGAGCTGTTTTTT. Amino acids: CASSSGTANTGELFF.

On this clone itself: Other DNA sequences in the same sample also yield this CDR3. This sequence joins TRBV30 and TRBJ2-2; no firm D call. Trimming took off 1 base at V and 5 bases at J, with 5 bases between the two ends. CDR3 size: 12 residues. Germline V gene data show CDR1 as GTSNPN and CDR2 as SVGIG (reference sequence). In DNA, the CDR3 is TGTGCCTGGAGTGCTAGAACCGGGGAGCTGTTTTTT. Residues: CAWSARTGELFF.

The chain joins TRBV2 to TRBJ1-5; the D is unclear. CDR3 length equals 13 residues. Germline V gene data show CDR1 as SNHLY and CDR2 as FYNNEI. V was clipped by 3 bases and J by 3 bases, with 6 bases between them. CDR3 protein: CASSDRFNQPQHF. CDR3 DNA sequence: TGTGCCAGCAGTGATAGGTTCAATCAGCCCCAGCATTTT.